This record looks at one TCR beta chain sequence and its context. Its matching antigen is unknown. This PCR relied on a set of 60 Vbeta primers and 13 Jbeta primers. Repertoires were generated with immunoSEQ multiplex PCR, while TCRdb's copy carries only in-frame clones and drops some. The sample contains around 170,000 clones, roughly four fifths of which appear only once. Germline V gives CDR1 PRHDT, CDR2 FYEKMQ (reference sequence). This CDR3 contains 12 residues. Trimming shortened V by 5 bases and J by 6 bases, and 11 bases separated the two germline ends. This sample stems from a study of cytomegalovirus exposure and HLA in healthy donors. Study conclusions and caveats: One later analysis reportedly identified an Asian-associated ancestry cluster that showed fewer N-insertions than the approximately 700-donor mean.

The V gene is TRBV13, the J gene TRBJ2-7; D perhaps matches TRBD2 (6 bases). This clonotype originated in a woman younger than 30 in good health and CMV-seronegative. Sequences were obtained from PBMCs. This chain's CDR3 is CASSHPGSEQYF. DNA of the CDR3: TGTGCCAGCAGCCATCCCGGGAGCGAGCAGTACTTC.